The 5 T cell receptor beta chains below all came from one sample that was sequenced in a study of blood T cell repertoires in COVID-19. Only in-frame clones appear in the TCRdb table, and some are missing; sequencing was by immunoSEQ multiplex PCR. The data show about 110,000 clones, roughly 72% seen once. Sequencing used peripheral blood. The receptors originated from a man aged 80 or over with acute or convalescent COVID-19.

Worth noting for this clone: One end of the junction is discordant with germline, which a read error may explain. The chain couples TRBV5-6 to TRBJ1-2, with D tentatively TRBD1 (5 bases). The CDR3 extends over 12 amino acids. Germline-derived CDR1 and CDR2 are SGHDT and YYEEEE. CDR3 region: CASSLQGPSTHF. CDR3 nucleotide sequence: TGTGCCAGCAGCTTGCAGGGTCCATCGACCCACTTC.

The CDR3: CSVAGRGVSNEQFF. The DNA for the CDR3 is TGCAGCGTTGCTGGGAGGGGGGTTTCGAATGAGCAGTTCTTC. This chain links TRBV29-1 with TRBJ2-1, with D perhaps TRBD2 (7 bases). CDR1 and CDR2 (germline): SQVTM, ANQGSEA. Between the trimmed V and J ends, which lost 4 bases and 7 bases, there was a span of 17 bases. The CDR3 has 14 residues.

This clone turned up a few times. DNA of the CDR3: TGTGCCAGCAGCTTTACAGGGGATACGCAGTATTTT. This translates into CASSFTGDTQYF. The chain links TRBV11-3 to TRBJ2-3; D is perhaps TRBD1 (6 bases). V gave up 3 bases and J gave up 6 bases, with 7 bases separating them. CDR3 size: 12 residues. Germline lookup yields CDR1 SGHNT and CDR2 YENEEA.

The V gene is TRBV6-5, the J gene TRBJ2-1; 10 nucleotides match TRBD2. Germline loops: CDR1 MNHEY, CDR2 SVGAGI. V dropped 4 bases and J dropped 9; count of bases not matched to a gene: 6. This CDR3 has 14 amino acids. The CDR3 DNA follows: TGTGCCAGCAGTTTAATGAGCGGGGGGGGTGAGCAGTTCTTC. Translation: CASSLMSGGGEQFF.

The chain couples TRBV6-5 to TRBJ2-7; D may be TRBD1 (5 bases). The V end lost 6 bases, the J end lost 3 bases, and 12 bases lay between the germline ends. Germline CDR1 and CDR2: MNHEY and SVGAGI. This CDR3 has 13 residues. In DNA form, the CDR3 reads TGTGCCAGCAGGTCAGGGTCCCTCTACGAGCAGTACTTC. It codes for CASRSGSLYEQYF.